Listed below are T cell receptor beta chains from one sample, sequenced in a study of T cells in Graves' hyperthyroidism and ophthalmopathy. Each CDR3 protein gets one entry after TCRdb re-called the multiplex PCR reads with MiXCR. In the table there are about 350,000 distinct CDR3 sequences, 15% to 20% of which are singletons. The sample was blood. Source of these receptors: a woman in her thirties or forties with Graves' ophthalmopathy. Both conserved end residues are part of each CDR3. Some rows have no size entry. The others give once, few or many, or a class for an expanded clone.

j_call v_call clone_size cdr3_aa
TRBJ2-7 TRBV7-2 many CASSLAGIGYEQYF
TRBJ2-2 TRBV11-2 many CASSFPRTSGSNTGELFF
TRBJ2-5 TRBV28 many CASSLIAGAETQYF
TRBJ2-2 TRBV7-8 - CASSLRLAPYDGELFF
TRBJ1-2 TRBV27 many CASSKAERYGYTF
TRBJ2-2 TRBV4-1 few CASSPRTSGSVLPGELFF
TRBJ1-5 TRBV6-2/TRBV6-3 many CASQLSNQPQHF
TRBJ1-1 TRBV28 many CASSFGGGGTEAFF
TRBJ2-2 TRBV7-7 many CASSLGQNTGELFF
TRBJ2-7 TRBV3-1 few CASSQPGTGTYEQYF
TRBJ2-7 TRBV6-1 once CASSTGLGYEQYF
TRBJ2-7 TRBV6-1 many CATLPGLTYEQYF
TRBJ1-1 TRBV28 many CASSLYSDPNTEAFF
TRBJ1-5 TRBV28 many CASSYLGGGREPQHF
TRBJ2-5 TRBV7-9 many CASSPRGPETQYF
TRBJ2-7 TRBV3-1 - CASSQDRTSGSGSYEQYF
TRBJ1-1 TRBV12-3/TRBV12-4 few CASNLWGGGTEAFF
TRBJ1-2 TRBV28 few CASSSRGSGYTF
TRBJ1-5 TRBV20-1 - CSANLGGYSNQPQHF
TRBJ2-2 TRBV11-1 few CASSPPVGQGPGELFF
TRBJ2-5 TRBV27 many CASSLYPTGMAGETQYF
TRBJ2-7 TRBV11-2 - CASSLEGGAYYEQYF
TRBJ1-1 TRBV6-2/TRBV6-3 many CAARDRAFTEAFF
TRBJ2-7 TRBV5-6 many CASSLEEGGVEVYEQYF
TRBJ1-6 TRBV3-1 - CASSQGGRGNNSPLHF
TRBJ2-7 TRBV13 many CASSANHGQRSSYEQYF
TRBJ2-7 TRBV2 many CASSEGTGRYEQYF
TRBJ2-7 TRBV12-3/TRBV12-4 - CASSLAYVSGDEQCF
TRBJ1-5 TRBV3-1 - CASSQQRESGPQHF
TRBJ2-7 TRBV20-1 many CSARSSGHPLYEQYF
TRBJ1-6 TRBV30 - CAWKRQGDSPLHF
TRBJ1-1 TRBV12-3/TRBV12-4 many CASSLARESGGSAEAFF
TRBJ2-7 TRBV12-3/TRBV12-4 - CASSLGAGRGSYEQYF
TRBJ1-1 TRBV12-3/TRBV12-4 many CASSLGRDEAFF
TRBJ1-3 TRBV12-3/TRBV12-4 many CASSFLSGNTIYF
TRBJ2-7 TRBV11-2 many CASSPNRAGVSEQYF
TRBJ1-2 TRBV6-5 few CASSYTGQGSAGYTF
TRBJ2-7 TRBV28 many CASSSPSGLAYEQYF
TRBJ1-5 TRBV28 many CASSLLGGPQHF
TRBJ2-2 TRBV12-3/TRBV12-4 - CASSFFGYTGELFF
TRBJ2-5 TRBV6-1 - CASSRARLNRGQETQYF
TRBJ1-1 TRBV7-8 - CASSPRQGVVNTEAFF
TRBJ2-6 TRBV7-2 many CASSPNSGANVLTF
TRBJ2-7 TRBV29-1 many CSVDRRDSYEQYF
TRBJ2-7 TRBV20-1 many CSAGGRIYEQYF